Sequencing of this TCR beta chain was carried out in a study of T-cell reconstitution after alpha-beta-depleted transplantation in children. Preparation of the TCRbeta library involved a method that used unique molecular identifiers. TCRdb redid the calling of the PCR reads with MiXCR, one entry per CDR3 protein. The table shows roughly 300,000 distinct CDR3 sequences, with roughly 12% occurring only once. Many counts were recorded for this clonotype. The V end lost 5 bases, the J end lost 1 base, and 12 bases lay between the germline ends. Germline CDR1 SGHAT, CDR2 FQNNGV. This CDR3 is 14 amino acids long.

This clonotype was obtained from a male patient aged 2-15 years who had a stem cell transplant for chronic granulomatous disease, so the T cells may come from the graft donor. The sample was peripheral blood, taken 180 days after TCRalphabeta/CD19-depleted stem cell transplant. The chain joins TRBV11-2 to TRBJ2-7; D gene ambiguous. The CDR3 region is CASSGSTTSYEQYF. The CDR3 DNA follows: TGTGCCAGCAGCGGGTCGACAACATCCTACGAGCAGTACTTC.